These 11 T cell receptor beta chains were sequenced from one sample in a study of blood T cell repertoires in COVID-19. Data came from immunoSEQ multiplex PCR; TCRdb stores just in-frame clones and leaves some out. Of 200,000 to 250,000 clones in the sample, around 89% were seen once. The material sequenced was PBMCs or T cells enriched from blood (not recorded which). The receptors were sampled from a woman aged 30 to 39 who had recovered from COVID-19.

This chain joins TRBV28 and TRBJ2-1; 9 bases fit TRBD1. The CDR3 length is 15 residues. Unmatched junction bases numbered 7, after V lost 6 bases and J lost 4 bases. Germline CDR1 and CDR2: MDHEN and SYDVKM. DNA of the CDR3: TGTGCCAGCAGGATAGGGGACAGGGCTTACAATGAGCAGTTCTTC. Residues: CASRIGDRAYNEQFF.

This chain links TRBV7-6 with TRBJ1-3; the match to TRBD1 covers 7 bases. The germline V gene has CDR1 SGHVS and CDR2 FNYEAQ. The CDR3 covers 16 residues. V was pared by 4 bases and J by 4 bases, with 10 bases of the junction left unmatched. CDR3 nucleotides: TGTGCCAGCAGCTGGCGGGAACAGGGGTCGGGAAACACCATATATTTT. This sequence encodes CASSWREQGSGNTIYF. Combining the CDR3 with reference TRBV7-6 and TRBJ1-3 gives the whole variable domain GAGVSQSPRYKVTKRGQDVALRCDPISGHVSLYWYRQALGQGPEFLTYFNYEAQQDKSGLPNDRFSAERPEGSISTLTIQRTEQRDSAMYRCASSWREQGSGNTIYFGEGSWLTVV.

J is TRBJ1-1 and V is TRBV5-1; the D is unclear. V was clipped by 4 bases and J by 0 bases, with 10 bases between them. CDR3 length equals 14 residues. Looked up from germline, CDR1 is SGHRS and CDR2 is YFSETQ. CDR3 region: CASSGDGVNTEAFF. The DNA for the CDR3 is TGCGCCAGCAGCGGAGACGGAGTGAACACTGAAGCTTTCTTT.

The chain uses TRBV29-1 and TRBJ2-5, with 15 nucleotides matching TRBD2. The germline V gene encodes CDR1 SQVTM and CDR2 ANQGSEA. The CDR3 is 14 amino acids. The ends lost 6 bases at V and 2 bases at J; junction bases unmatched: 1. Written as DNA, the CDR3 is TGCAGCGTAGGACTAGCGGGAGGGCAAGAGACCCAGTACTTC. Protein sequence: CSVGLAGGQETQYF.

This sequence joins TRBV19 and TRBJ1-1; 7 bases match TRBD1. The CDR3 is 15 amino acids. J was trimmed by 1 base and V by 5 bases; bases with no gene match: 7. Per germline, CDR1 LNHDA and CDR2 SQIVND (reference sequence). CDR3 region: CASSLQGTANTEAFF. The CDR3 coding sequence is TGTGCCAGTAGTCTACAAGGGACAGCGAACACTGAAGCTTTCTTT.

The chain carries TRBV7-2 and TRBJ1-1; no firm D call. V was pared by 5 bases and J by 0 bases, with 7 bases between. This CDR3 has 13 amino acids. Germline V gene sequence: CDR1 SGHTA, CDR2 FQGNSA. The CDR3 bases are TGTGCCAGCAGCCCACTCTTGAACACTGAAGCTTTCTTT. Its protein is CASSPLLNTEAFF. The variable domain in full, with the rest retrieved from reference TRBV7-2 and TRBJ1-1, is GAGVSQSPSNKVTEKGKDVELRCDPISGHTALYWYRQSLGQGLEFLIYFQGNSAPDKSGLPSDRFSAERTGGSVSTLTIQRTQQEDSAVYLCASSPLLNTEAFFGQGTRLTVV.

This chain uses TRBV10-3 with TRBJ2-4; the D is unclear. V was shortened by 4 bases and J by 3 bases, with 22 bases between the two germline ends. The germline V gene has CDR1 ENHRY and CDR2 SYGVKD. The CDR3 is 18 amino acids. The CDR3 region has the DNA TGTGCCATCAGTGGTCTTATTGGGCCCGAAGAAGGCAAAAACATTCAGTACTTC. Its translation: CAISGLIGPEEGKNIQYF.

The chain joins TRBV4-1 to TRBJ2-1; 7 nucleotides align to TRBD2. The CDR3 is 16 amino acids. The trim removed 0 bases at V and 1 base at J, leaving 3 bases unmatched. Germline loops: CDR1 MGHRA, CDR2 YSYEKL. This CDR3 is CASSQEPSGSYNEQFF. The CDR3, as DNA: TGCGCCAGCAGCCAAGAGCCTAGCGGTTCCTACAATGAGCAGTTCTTC.

The chain is built from TRBV28 and TRBJ1-4; unclear D gene. From germline, CDR1 is MDHEN and CDR2 SYDVKM. V lost 6 bases and J 7 bases, leaving 18 bases between the germline ends. The CDR3 has 15 residues. The CDR3 reads CASRTRWEEGEKLFF. The CDR3, as DNA: TGTGCCAGCAGGACCAGGTGGGAGGAGGGTGAAAAACTGTTTTTT.

This chain links TRBV28 with TRBJ1-2, with D possibly being TRBD1 (6 bases). Trimming pared 7 bases from V and 8 bases from J, leaving 23 bases between. Germline V gene sequence: CDR1 MDHEN, CDR2 SYDVKM. The CDR3 extends over 15 amino acids. The CDR3 region is CASKLGGGGTRGYTF. The CDR3, as DNA: TGTGCCAGCAAACTAGGGGGGGGCGGAACCAGGGGCTACACCTTC.

J is TRBJ2-2 and V is TRBV13, with TRBD2 matching 13 bases. Germline V CDR1 and CDR2: PRHDT, FYEKMQ (reference sequence). The CDR3 runs 13 residues. V was clipped by 5 bases and J by 15 bases; unmatched bases: 6. CDR3 in DNA: TGTGCCAGCAGCCTTGGGACTAGCGGGACGATGTTTTTT. It is translated as CASSLGTSGTMFF.